Presented here are 20 T cell receptor beta chains from one specimen sequenced in a study of metastatic and nonmetastatic thyroid tumors. Until they underwent thyroid surgery, no patient had received any treatment. MiXCR re-clonotyped the PCR reads for TCRdb. Of nearly 25,000 clones in the sample, more than 25% were seen once. Specimen: blood. The receptors stem from a male donor with papillary thyroid cancer or a benign thyroid nodule (not recorded which). Some clones in this sample may be carry-over from other donors' samples.

This clone was recorded a few times. The J gene is TRBJ2-2, the V gene TRBV19; maybe TRBD1 (6 bases). The CDR3 totals 13 residues. Germline loops: CDR1 LNHDA, CDR2 SQIVND (reference sequence). The V gene lost 6 bases and the J gene lost 7 bases, with 12 bases spanning the gap. DNA of the CDR3: TGTGCCAGTAGCGTCACAGGGTACGGGGAGCTGTTTTTT. Encoded protein: CASSVTGYGELFF.

This clone was detected many times. The same CDR3 is also encoded by other DNA sequences in this sample. The chain combines TRBV6-6 with TRBJ2-2, with TRBD1 identical over 9 bases. This CDR3 is 18 amino acids long. Trimming cost V 7 bases and J 0 bases; bases outside gene matches: 12. Germline CDR1 is MNHNY and CDR2 is SVGAGI (reference sequence). The CDR3 protein is CASTSGTGWVANTGELFF. In nucleotides, the CDR3 is TGTGCCAGCACAAGCGGGACAGGGTGGGTGGCGAACACCGGGGAGCTGTTTTTT.

Turning to this clone: This could be a read error, since a much larger clone is one nucleotide away. The chain joins TRBV3-1 to TRBJ2-1; 8 bases are shared with TRBD1. Germline V gene sequence: CDR1 LGHDT, CDR2 YNNKEL (reference sequence). V lost 2 bases to trimming and J lost 13 bases; unmatched junction nucleotides: 7. The CDR3 sequence is 13 residues long. CDR3 coding DNA: TGTGCCAGCAGCCAATTGAAACAGGGGGAACAGTTCTTC. This sequence encodes CASSQLKQGEQFF.

This chain links TRBV6-1 with TRBJ1-6, with a tentative D call TRBD1 (6 bases). This CDR3 contains 13 residues. The V gene lost 10 bases and the J gene lost 5 bases, with 12 bases spanning the gap. The germline V gene has CDR1 MNHNS and CDR2 SASEGT. The CDR3 nucleotides are TGTGCCACCGCGACAGGAGATAATTCACCCCTCCACTTT. Translation: CATATGDNSPLHF.

Many counts were recorded for this clone. Just one base apart from a much larger clone, this may be a read error. The J gene is TRBJ1-5, the V gene TRBV12-3 or TRBV12-4; no clear D gene. V was trimmed by 4 bases and J by 9 bases, leaving 10 bases between them. The CDR3 totals 12 residues. CDR3 in amino acids: CASSSALGPQHF. The DNA of the CDR3 is TGTGCCAGCAGTTCAGCCCTCGGGCCCCAGCATTTT.

This clone was found a few times. V gene TRBV6-1 combines with J gene TRBJ2-2; 13 nucleotides agree with TRBD2. V shed 5 bases, J shed 5 bases, and the junction held 5 bases outside the gene matches. Germline V lookup: CDR1 MNHNS, CDR2 SASEGT. This CDR3 spans 16 amino acids. CDR3 nucleotides: TGTGCCAGCAGTCCACGGACTAGCGGGAGTACCGGGGAGCTGTTTTTT. It translates to CASSPRTSGSTGELFF.

Details on this clone: The conserved phenylalanine or tryptophan normally closing the CDR3 is absent here, so this likely arose from a read error. The chain uses TRBV6-2 or TRBV6-3 and TRBJ2-3; D is perhaps TRBD2 (6 bases). The CDR3 extends over 14 amino acids. Trimming left V 7 bases short and J 2 bases short, with 13 bases between. Germline-derived CDR1 and CDR2 are MNHEY and SVGEGT. The CDR3 here is CASTIGGPTDTQYC. The CDR3, as DNA: TGTGCCAGCACTATCGGAGGGCCCACAGATACGCAGTATTGT.

In its sample, this clone was seen many times. The chain employs TRBV5-6 and TRBJ1-6; TRBD1 is a possible D gene (5 bases). With 4 bases removed from V and 10 bases from J, the gap between germline ends came to 18 bases. CDR1 is SGHDT and CDR2 is YYEEEE in the germline V gene. The CDR3 contains 15 residues. As DNA, the CDR3 is TGTGCCAGCAGCGGTCGGACAATCGGACCATCACCCCTCCACTTT. This encodes CASSGRTIGPSPLHF.

On this clone: Given the absence of the conserved phenylalanine or tryptophan at the CDR3 end, a read error is likely. The chain couples TRBV27 to TRBJ2-1; a weak D match, TRBD1 (5 bases). From germline, CDR1 is MNHEY and CDR2 SMNVEV (reference sequence). V lost 7 bases and J 7 bases, leaving 17 bases between the germline ends. This CDR3 spans 14 amino acids. The CDR3, as DNA: TGTGCCAGCATTTCTGCAATCCAGGGAAATGAGCAGTTCTGC. Protein product: CASISAIQGNEQFC.

The genes are TRBV7-2 and TRBJ2-3; unclear D gene. CDR3 length equals 14 residues. The germline gives CDR1 SGHTA, CDR2 FQGNSA. Trimming cost V 7 bases and J 1 base, with 12 bases left between them. In nucleotides, the CDR3 is TGTGCCAGCATGCCAGAGATAGGCACAGATACGCAGTATTTT. Amino acids: CASMPEIGTDTQYF. The variable domain in full, with the rest retrieved from reference TRBV7-2 and TRBJ2-3, is GAGVSQSPSNKVTEKGKDVELRCDPISGHTALYWYRQSLGQGLEFLIYFQGNSAPDKSGLPSDRFSAERTGGSVSTLTIQRTQQEDSAVYLCASMPEIGTDTQYFGPGTRLTVL.

About this clone: This may be a read error, as it is one base from a much larger clone. The chain is built from TRBV27 and TRBJ2-7; the match to TRBD1 covers 9 bases. CDR1 is MNHEY and CDR2 is SMNVEV in the germline V gene (reference sequence). The CDR3 runs to 15 residues. CDR3 in amino acids: CASSLAGTGPHEHYF. The CDR3 DNA follows: TGTGCCAGCAGTCTCGCCGGGACAGGGCCCCACGAGCATTACTTC.

This clone was detected only a few times. The J gene is TRBJ2-7, the V gene TRBV11-2; 10 nucleotides match TRBD2. In germline, CDR1 is SGHAT, CDR2 FQNNGV. With 5 bases clipped from V and 0 bases from J, the junction kept 7 bases outside the gene matches. This CDR3 has 16 amino acids. Written as DNA, the CDR3 is TGTGCCAGCAGCGCAACTAGCGGGACGATCTCCTACGAGCAGTACTTC. This sequence encodes CASSATSGTISYEQYF.

The chain links TRBV5-1 to TRBJ1-1; a possible D gene is TRBD1 (6 bases). In germline, CDR1 is SGHRS, CDR2 YFSETQ. CDR3 size: 16 residues. The V end was cut by 2 bases, the J end by 3 bases, with 17 bases between. The CDR3 region has the DNA TGCGCCAGCAGCTTCACCGTCAGGGGAGGGGACACTGAAGCTTTCTTT. Protein sequence: CASSFTVRGGDTEAFF.

The chain has TRBV28 and TRBJ2-1, with 8 bases lining up with TRBD2. The V gene end was trimmed by 1 base and the J gene end by 7 bases; junction bases not matched to a gene: 6. The V gene's germline CDR1 is MDHEN and CDR2 SYDVKM. The CDR3 loop spans 15 amino acids. CDR3 protein: CASSLYGRVVNEQFF. CDR3 DNA sequence: TGTGCCAGCAGTTTATACGGGAGGGTGGTGAATGAGCAGTTCTTC. The full variable domain, rest sourced from reference TRBV28 and TRBJ2-1, is DVKVTQSSRYLVKRTGEKVFLECVQDMDHENMFWYRQDPGLGLRLIYFSYDVKMKEKGDIPEGYSVSREKKERFSLILESASTNQTSMYLCASSLYGRVVNEQFFGPGTRLTVL.

This clone was observed at least ten times. The V gene is TRBV11-1, the J gene TRBJ1-3; maybe TRBD1 (6 bases). Trimming left V 4 bases short and J 0 bases short, with 13 bases between. The germline gives CDR1 SGHAT, CDR2 FQDESV (reference sequence). CDR3 length: 16 residues. The CDR3 nucleotides read TGTGCCAGCAGCTCCTCGACAGGCCTCTCTGGAAACACCATATATTTT. Protein sequence: CASSSSTGLSGNTIYF.

The chain is built from TRBV18 and TRBJ1-2; no firm D call. CDR3 length: 14 residues. CDR1 and CDR2 from the germline V gene are KGHSH and LQKENI. Trimming cost V 4 bases and J 2 bases, with 11 bases left between them. In DNA, the CDR3 is TGTGCCAGCTCACAACTGGGATGGAACTATGGCTACACCTTC. It encodes CASSQLGWNYGYTF. Complete variable domain (other parts from reference TRBV18 and TRBJ1-2): NAGVMQNPRHLVRRRGQEARLRCSPMKGHSHVYWYRQLPEEGLKFMVYLQKENIIDESGMPKERFSAEFPKEGPSILRIQQVVRGDSAAYFCASSQLGWNYGYTFGSGTRLTVV.

The chain recombines TRBV5-1 with TRBJ2-7; possibly TRBD1 for D (6 bases). The V gene's germline CDR1 is SGHRS and CDR2 YFSETQ. This CDR3 region has 15 residues. Trimming stripped 0 bases from V and 5 bases from J, with 15 bases between. In DNA, the CDR3 is TGCGCCAGCAGCTTGGTCGCAGGGGTATTTAACGAGCAGTACTTC. Translated: CASSLVAGVFNEQYF.

By frequency in the sample, this clone is medium-sized. Other DNA sequences within the sample encode an identical CDR3. The genes are TRBV6-5 and TRBJ1-2; maybe TRBD1 (5 bases). The germline V gene has CDR1 MNHEY and CDR2 SVGAGI. The CDR3 extends over 17 amino acids. Trimming cost V 0 bases and J 5 bases, with 19 bases left between them. The CDR3: CASSYSVGIVGGYGYTF. The CDR3 DNA follows: TGTGCCAGCAGTTACTCGGTCGGTATCGTGGGGGGATATGGCTACACCTTC.

The V call is TRBV2, the J call TRBJ1-2, with D perhaps matching TRBD1 (5 bases). There are 16 residues in the CDR3. V was cut by 3 bases and J by 6 bases, with 20 bases left in between. Germline assignment: CDR1 SNHLY and CDR2 FYNNEI. CDR3 bases: TGTGCCAGCAGTGACCCCCGGCGAGGGGTTAAGGATGGCTACACCTTC. Residues: CASSDPRRGVKDGYTF.

The sample holds many counts of this clone. Sequence at one end of the junction differs from germline and may be a read error. This chain uses TRBV2 with TRBJ1-4; a possible D gene is TRBD1 (5 bases). CDR3 length: 13 residues. Germline CDR1 reads SNHLY; CDR2 reads FYNNEI. CDR3 DNA: TGTGCCAGCAGAGAAGGAAGGGAGGGACAACTGTTTTTT. It is translated as CASREGREGQLFF.